The 8 T cell receptor beta chains reported below all come from one sample, sequenced in a study of shared clonotypes between healthy human individuals. TCRdb's table, derived via immunoSEQ multiplex PCR, lists solely in-frame clones and lacks some. The table lists approximately 1.5 million clones, about 98.5% of them singletons. The sequencing input was naive CD4+ T cells sorted from blood. Subset given: CD45RA+ positively selected. These receptors originate from a man aged 25 to 45 in good health.

The V call is TRBV5-6, the J call TRBJ2-7, with D perhaps given as TRBD1 or TRBD2 (6 bases each). Germline CDR1 reads SGHDT; CDR2 reads YYEEEE. This CDR3 region has 16 residues. The germline V and J ends were trimmed by 0 bases and 0 bases, with 13 bases remaining between them. CDR3: CASSLAVGGLSYEQYF. The DNA of the CDR3 is TGTGCCAGCAGCTTGGCCGTTGGGGGGCTCTCCTACGAGCAGTACTTC.

As regards this clone: This sample includes further DNA sequences coding for the same CDR3. J is TRBJ2-3 and V is TRBV5-1; 12 nucleotides agree with TRBD2. CDR3 size: 18 residues. V shed 0 bases and J 0 bases; nucleotides not matched to a gene: 5. CDR1 and CDR2 (germline): SGHRS, YFSETQ. CDR3 protein: CASSLVGLAGGSTDTQYF. DNA of the CDR3: TGCGCCAGCAGCTTGGTAGGTCTAGCGGGAGGGAGCACAGATACGCAGTATTTT.

With respect to this clone: The sample holds other DNA sequences that translate to the same CDR3. The gene calls are TRBV6-5 and TRBJ1-1; 7 bases match TRBD1. This CDR3 is built from 12 residues. V lost 6 bases and J lost 7; bases outside the gene matches: 5. Germline CDR1 reads MNHEY; CDR2 reads SVGAGI. DNA for the CDR3: TGTGCCAGCAGCCCTCGACAGGGTGAAGCTTTCTTT. Translated: CASSPRQGEAFF.

This clone was observed once. The J gene is TRBJ1-3, the V gene TRBV2, with 7 bases matching TRBD1. Germline V gene sequence: CDR1 SNHLY, CDR2 FYNNEI. After removal of 5 bases from V and 3 bases from J, the junction contained 1 base not matched to a gene. This CDR3 comprises 13 residues. The CDR3 coding sequence is TGTGCCAGCAGTAGACAGGGTGGAAACACCATATATTTT. It is translated as CASSRQGGNTIYF.

The gene calls are TRBV11-3 and TRBJ1-2; D is possibly TRBD1 (6 bases). Trimming removed 11 bases at V and 5 bases at J, with 15 bases between. This CDR3 contains 12 residues. Germline V gene sequence: CDR1 SGHNT, CDR2 YENEEA. The CDR3 region is CALSGVGYGYTF. The DNA for the CDR3 is TGTGCCCTATCAGGGGTAGGGTATGGCTACACCTTC.

Of note for this clone: Other DNA sequences in this sample translate to the same CDR3. V usage is TRBV5-1 and J usage is TRBJ2-3, with TRBD2 matching over 15 bases. There are 18 residues in the CDR3. From germline, CDR1 is SGHRS and CDR2 YFSETQ. With V trimmed by 0 bases and J by 2 bases, 4 bases remained unmatched. The CDR3 region is CASSLGGLAGGSTDTQYF. DNA of the CDR3: TGCGCCAGCAGCTTGGGGGGACTAGCGGGAGGATCCACAGATACGCAGTATTTT. Drawing the rest from reference TRBV5-1 and TRBJ2-3, the complete variable domain is KAGVTQTPRYLIKTRGQQVTLSCSPISGHRSVSWYQQTPGQGLQFLFEYFSETQRNKGNFPGRFSGRQFSNSRSEMNVSTLELGDSALYLCASSLGGLAGGSTDTQYFGPGTRLTVL.

The rearrangement uses TRBV6-1 and TRBJ2-3, with 8 bases identical to TRBD2. Germline V CDR1 and CDR2: MNHNS, SASEGT. CDR3 length: 15 amino acids. V was pared by 5 bases and J by 2 bases, with 6 bases of the junction left unmatched. CDR3: CASSLAGSLTDTQYF. CDR3 sequence (DNA): TGTGCCAGCAGTTTAGCGGGATCGCTCACAGATACGCAGTATTTT.

The V and J genes are TRBV10-3 and TRBJ2-7; D is uncertain. The CDR3 runs to 14 residues. CDR1 ENHRY and CDR2 SYGVKD come from the germline V gene. V was pared by 3 bases and J by 2 bases, with 11 bases between. Here the CDR3 reads CAISDQLQTYEQYF. CDR3 bases: TGTGCCATCAGTGACCAGCTACAAACCTACGAGCAGTACTTC.